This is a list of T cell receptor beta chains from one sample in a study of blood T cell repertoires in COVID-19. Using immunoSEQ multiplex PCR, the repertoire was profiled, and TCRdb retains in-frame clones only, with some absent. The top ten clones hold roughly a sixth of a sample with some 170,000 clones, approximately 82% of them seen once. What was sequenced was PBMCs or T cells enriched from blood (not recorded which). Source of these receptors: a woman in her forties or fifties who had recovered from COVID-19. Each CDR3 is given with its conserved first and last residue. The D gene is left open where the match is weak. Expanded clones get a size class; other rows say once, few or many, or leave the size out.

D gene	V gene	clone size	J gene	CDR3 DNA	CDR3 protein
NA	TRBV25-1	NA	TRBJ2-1	TGTGCCAGCAGAGTAGCTGGCTCCTACAATGAGCAGTTCTTC	CASRVAGSYNEQFF
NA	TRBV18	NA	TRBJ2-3	TGTGCCAGCTCACCCGTCGGACTTGGCACAGATACGCAGTATTTT	CASSPVGLGTDTQYF
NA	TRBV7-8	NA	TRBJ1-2	TGTGCCAGCAGCTTGAGGGGAGGGCTTGACTATGGCTACACCTTC	CASSLRGGLDYGYTF
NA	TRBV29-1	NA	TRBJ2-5	TGCAGCGTTGATCGAGCCGGGACTCAAGAGACCCAGTACTTC	CSVDRAGTQETQYF
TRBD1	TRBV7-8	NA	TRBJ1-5	TGTGCCAGCAGCTTACGGGACAGAATCAATCAGCCCCAGCATTTT	CASSLRDRINQPQHF
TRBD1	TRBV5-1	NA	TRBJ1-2	TGCGCCAGCCGTTCGTCAGGGGGTTCTGGCTACACCTTC	CASRSSGGSGYTF
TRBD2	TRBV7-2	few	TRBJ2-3	TGTGCCAGCAGACCTCCTCTAGGGACTAGCGGCCTAGATACGCAGTATTTT	CASRPPLGTSGLDTQYF
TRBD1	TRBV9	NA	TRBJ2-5	TGTGCCAGCAGCGTTGGGACAGGGCGGCAAGAGACCCAGTACTTC	CASSVGTGRQETQYF
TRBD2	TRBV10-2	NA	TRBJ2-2	TGCGCCAGCAGTGAGTCGAGACGGGTAGCGGGAGGGACCGGGGAGCTGTTTTTT	CASSESRRVAGGTGELFF
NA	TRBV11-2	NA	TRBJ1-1	TGTGCCAGCAGCTTAGAGGGGGGGACTGAAGCTTTCTTT	CASSLEGGTEAFF
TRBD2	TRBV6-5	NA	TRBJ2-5	TGTGCCAGCAGTTACAAAGCGGGAGGGACCCAGTACTTC	CASSYKAGGTQYF
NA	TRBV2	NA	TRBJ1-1	TGTGCCAGCAGTATCGGCCGCCCGGGGTCTGAAGCTTTCTTT	CASSIGRPGSEAFF
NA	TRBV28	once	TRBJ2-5	TGTGCCAGCTCCAAATCCGGGACTGAAGAGACCCAGTACTTC	CASSKSGTEETQYF
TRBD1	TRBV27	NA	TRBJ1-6	TGTGCCAGCAGTTTAGCGGGGACAGGGGAGATGAATTCACCCCTCCACTTT	CASSLAGTGEMNSPLHF
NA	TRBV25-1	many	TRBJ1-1	TGTGCCAGCGCCGGGGACACAAACACTGAAGCTTTCTTT	CASAGDTNTEAFF
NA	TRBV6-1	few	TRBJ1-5	TGTGCCAGCAGTGACCAGGCAGGGGCTCATCAGCCCCAGCATTTT	CASSDQAGAHQPQHF
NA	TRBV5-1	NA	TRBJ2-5	TGCGCCAGCAGTGGAACAGGACGGACCAAAGAGACCCAGTACTTC	CASSGTGRTKETQYF
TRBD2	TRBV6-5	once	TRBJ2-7	TGTGCCAGCAGCTGGCTAGCGGGGGCCTACGAGCAGTACTTC	CASSWLAGAYEQYF
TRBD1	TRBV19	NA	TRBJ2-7	TGTGCCAGTAGCACCGGGACAGGAGCCTACGAGCAGTACTTC	CASSTGTGAYEQYF
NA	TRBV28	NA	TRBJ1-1	TGTGCCAGCAGTACAGCCGTTCTGAACACTGAAGCTTTCTTT	CASSTAVLNTEAFF
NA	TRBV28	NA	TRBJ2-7	TGTGCCAGCAGTTTGGGGCAGGGCTACGAGCAGTACTTC	CASSLGQGYEQYF
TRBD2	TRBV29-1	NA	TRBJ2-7	TGCAGCGTTGAAGCTGCCACTAGCGGGATCCCTGGCGAGCAGTACTTC	CSVEAATSGIPGEQYF
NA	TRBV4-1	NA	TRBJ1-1	TGCGCCAGCAGCCCAGGACTGAGTATGAACACTGAAGCTTTCTTT	CASSPGLSMNTEAFF
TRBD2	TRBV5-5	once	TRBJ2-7	TGTGCCAGCAGCTTGGCCGGGACTAGAGCCTACGAGCAGTACTTC	CASSLAGTRAYEQYF
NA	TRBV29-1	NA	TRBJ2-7	TGCAGCGAGACAACCTACGAGCAGTACTTC	CSETTYEQYF
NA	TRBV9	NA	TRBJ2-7	TGTGCCAGCAGCCTAAGGCCTGCGGAGGATGGTCCCTACGAGCAGTACTTC	CASSLRPAEDGPYEQYF
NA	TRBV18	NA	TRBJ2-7	TGTGCCAGCTCACTGGGACAATCCTACGAGCAGTACTTC	CASSLGQSYEQYF
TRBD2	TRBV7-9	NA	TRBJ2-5	TGTGCCAGCAGCTCCCGGCTAGCGGGAGTACGGGAGACCCAGTACTTC	CASSSRLAGVRETQYF
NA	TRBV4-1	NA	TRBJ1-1	TGCGCCAGCAGCCAATTTTCGGGGGGGGTTAACACTGAAGCTTTCTTT	CASSQFSGGVNTEAFF
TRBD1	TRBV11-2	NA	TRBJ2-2	TGTGCCAGCAGCTTAAATGGACAGGGGGGCACCGGGGAGCTGTTTTTT	CASSLNGQGGTGELFF
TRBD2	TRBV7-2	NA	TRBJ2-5	TGTGCCAGCAGCTTAGTCCAGCGGGGCCCTGGAGAGACCCAGTACTTC	CASSLVQRGPGETQYF
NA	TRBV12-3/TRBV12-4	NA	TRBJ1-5	TGTGCCAGCAGTTTCTCCGGCAATCAGCCCCAGCATTTT	CASSFSGNQPQHF
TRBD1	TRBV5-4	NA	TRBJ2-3	TGTGCCAGCAGCTTGGCCCAAACAGGGGATGGGGCAGATACGCAGTATTTT	CASSLAQTGDGADTQYF
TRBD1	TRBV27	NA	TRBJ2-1	TGTGCCAGCAGTTTATCCCCCGACAGGGGAGAAAAGCAGTTCTTC	CASSLSPDRGEKQFF
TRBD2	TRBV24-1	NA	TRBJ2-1	TGTGCCACCAGTGATTTGGTAGCGGGGATTGACAATGAGCAGTTCTTC	CATSDLVAGIDNEQFF
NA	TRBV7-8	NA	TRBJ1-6	TGTGCCAGCAGCCATCAGTCTCCCCTCCACTTT	CASSHQSPLHF
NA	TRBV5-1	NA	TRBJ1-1	TGCGCCAGCAGCCCGATTTCGGGGGGAGGAACTGAAGCTTTCTTT	CASSPISGGGTEAFF
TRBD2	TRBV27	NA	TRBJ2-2	TGTGCCAGCAGTTCCCTTTATTCGGGACTAACCGGGGAGCTGTTTTTT	CASSSLYSGLTGELFF
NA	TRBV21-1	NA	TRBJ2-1	TGTGCCAGCAGCAAAGATAGATTAAAAGGGGGAAAAAGTGAGCAGTTCTTC	CASSKDRLKGGKSEQFF
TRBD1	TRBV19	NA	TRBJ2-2	TGTGCCAGCGGGACAGGACTGGCCGGGGAGCTGTTTTTT	CASGTGLAGELFF
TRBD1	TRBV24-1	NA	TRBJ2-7	TGTGCCACCAAGTGGACAGGGCCAGATAGCTGTGAATCCTACGAGCAGTACTTC	CATKWTGPDSCESYEQYF
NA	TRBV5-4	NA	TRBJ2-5	TGTGCCAGCAGCTTGGGCAGGGGACAAGAGACCCAGTACTTC	CASSLGRGQETQYF
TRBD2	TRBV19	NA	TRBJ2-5	TGTGCCACCGGACTAGCGGGAGTGGCCCAGTACTTC	CATGLAGVAQYF
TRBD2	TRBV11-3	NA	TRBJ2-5	TGTGCCAGCAGCCCGGGACTAGCGGGAGGTGGTGAGACCCAGTACTTC	CASSPGLAGGGETQYF
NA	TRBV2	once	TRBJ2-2	TGTGCCAGCAGTGAACTGTACACCGGGGAGCTGTTTTTT	CASSELYTGELFF
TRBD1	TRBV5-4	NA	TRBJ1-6	TGTGCCAGCAGCTTGAAGGGGGCCACCTATAATTCACCCCTCCACTTT	CASSLKGATYNSPLHF
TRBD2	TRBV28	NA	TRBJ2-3	TGTGCCAGCAGTTTAGTCCTAGCGGGAGGGCCTACAGATACGCAGTATTTT	CASSLVLAGGPTDTQYF
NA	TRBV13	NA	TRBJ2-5	TGTGCCAGCAGCTTAATCAGGGCTAATACTCAAGAGACCCAGTACTTC	CASSLIRANTQETQYF
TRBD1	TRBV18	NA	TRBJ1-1	TGTGCCAGCTCACCCCTAAACAGGGGGCCCCTTGACACTGAAGCTTTCTTT	CASSPLNRGPLDTEAFF
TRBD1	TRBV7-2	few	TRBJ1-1	TGTGCCAGCAGCTCCTCAGGGGGCGGCACTGAAGCTTTCTTT	CASSSSGGGTEAFF
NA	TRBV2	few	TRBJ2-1	TGTGCCAGCAGTTCGGAGTTGCGTGAGCAGTTCTTC	CASSSELREQFF
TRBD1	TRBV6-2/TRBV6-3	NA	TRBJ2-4	TGTGCCAGCAGTCGGGCAGGGGGAAACATTCAGTACTTC	CASSRAGGNIQYF
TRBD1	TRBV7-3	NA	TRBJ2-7	TGTGCCAAACCTCAGGACAGGGCAACCTACGAGCAGTACTTC	CAKPQDRATYEQYF
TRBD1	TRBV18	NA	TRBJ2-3	TGTGCCAGCTCACCAACAGGGGGCACAGATACGCAGTATTTT	CASSPTGGTDTQYF
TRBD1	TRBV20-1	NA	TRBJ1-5	TGCAGTGCTAGTGTCAGGGGGCATGGCAATCAGCCCCAGCATTTT	CSASVRGHGNQPQHF
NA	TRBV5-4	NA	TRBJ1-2	TGTGCCAGCAGCTTGGACAGGGAATTTAGCTACACCTTC	CASSLDREFSYTF
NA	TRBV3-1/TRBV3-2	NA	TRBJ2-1	TGTGCCAGCGCCCGACTCCGGGATGAGCAGTTCTTC	CASARLRDEQFF
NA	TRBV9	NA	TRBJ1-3	TGTGCCAGCAGCCCCGACACCGACCACTCTGGAAACACCATATATTTT	CASSPDTDHSGNTIYF
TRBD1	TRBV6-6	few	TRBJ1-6	TGTGCCAGCAGCAGGACAGGAATGAATAATTCACCCCTCCACTTT	CASSRTGMNNSPLHF